These T cell receptor beta chains were read from a single sample in a study of Ad26.COV2.S vaccination and SARS-CoV-2 variants. Assay used: immunoSEQ multiplex PCR; TCRdb lists only in-frame clones, some missing. The sample includes roughly 320,000 clones, about nine tenths seen only once; the top ten take around 3.5%. Sequences were derived from peripheral blood, sampled in a trial of Ad26.COV2.S vaccine versus placebo. The source of these receptors is a person between 18 and 59 years old who received the Ad26.COV2.S COVID-19 vaccine or a placebo. Each CDR3 is given with its conserved first and last residue. The order of the fields is clone size, V gene, D gene, J gene, CDR3 DNA, CDR3 protein. The D gene is left open where the match is weak. Clone size is stated in some rows and not others, as once, few, many or a class when expanded.

size: few; V: TRBV4-1; D: .; J: TRBJ1-2; DNA: TGCGCCAGCAGCCAACAAGTTGGGGGGCGCGGATATGGCTACACCTTC; CDR3: CASSQQVGGRGYGYTF
size: .; V: TRBV5-6; D: .; J: TRBJ2-4; DNA: TGTGCCAGCAGCTTTGAGTGGAATAGAAACATTCAGTACTTC; CDR3: CASSFEWNRNIQYF
size: .; V: TRBV6-1; D: .; J: TRBJ1-3; DNA: TGTGCCAGCAGTGAGGAAGGCCCTAGCTCTGGAAACACCATATATTTT; CDR3: CASSEEGPSSGNTIYF
size: once; V: TRBV5-4; D: TRBD1; J: TRBJ1-2; DNA: TGTGCCAGCGCTAGGCCCGGGACAGGGTATGGCTACACCTTC; CDR3: CASARPGTGYGYTF
size: .; V: TRBV19; D: .; J: TRBJ2-1; DNA: TGTGCCAGTAGTATATGGGGGCCTCGGGGCAATGAGCAGTTCTTC; CDR3: CASSIWGPRGNEQFF
size: .; V: TRBV27; D: TRBD1; J: TRBJ2-7; DNA: TGTGCCAGCAGTACCAAAGGGGACAGGGGCCACTACTTC; CDR3: CASSTKGDRGHYF
size: .; V: TRBV5-6; D: .; J: TRBJ2-7; DNA: TGTGCCAGCAGGGGGTTAGAGGACGAGCAGTACTTC; CDR3: CASRGLEDEQYF
size: .; V: TRBV11-2; D: TRBD2; J: TRBJ2-5; DNA: TGTGCCAGCAGCGCTCTCGCTAGCGGGGGGGACCAAGAGACCCAGTACTTC; CDR3: CASSALASGGDQETQYF
size: .; V: TRBV6-5; D: .; J: TRBJ1-5; DNA: TGTGCCAGCAGCGGACAGCCTAATCAGCCCCAGCATTTT; CDR3: CASSGQPNQPQHF
size: .; V: TRBV7-2; D: TRBD1; J: TRBJ2-7; DNA: TGTGCCAGTCGGGGGACAGGGGCCTCGCTCGAGCAGTACTTC; CDR3: CASRGTGASLEQYF
size: .; V: TRBV6-6; D: TRBD2; J: TRBJ2-5; DNA: TGTGCCAGCAGTACTAGCGGGCAAAATCAAGAGACCCAGTACTTC; CDR3: CASSTSGQNQETQYF
size: once; V: TRBV6-2/TRBV6-3; D: .; J: TRBJ2-1; DNA: TGTGCCAGCAGTTACACAAGGTGGGTGGATGAGCAGTTCTTC; CDR3: CASSYTRWVDEQFF
size: few; V: TRBV4-3; D: TRBD2; J: TRBJ2-1; DNA: TGCGCCAGCAGCCAAGGACTAGCGCGATACAATGAGCAGTTCTTC; CDR3: CASSQGLARYNEQFF
size: .; V: TRBV3-1/TRBV3-2; D: .; J: TRBJ1-4; DNA: TGTGCCAGCAGCCAAGGGGAAGGGGCGCGTGAAAAACTGTTTTTT; CDR3: CASSQGEGAREKLFF
size: once; V: TRBV9; D: .; J: TRBJ1-3; DNA: TGTGCCAGCAGCCTTGGAGACTCTGGAAACACCATATATTTT; CDR3: CASSLGDSGNTIYF
size: .; V: TRBV19; D: .; J: TRBJ2-7; DNA: TGTGCCAGTAGTGTTAAGGTTGGTAACGAGCAGTACTTC; CDR3: CASSVKVGNEQYF
size: .; V: TRBV7-3; D: TRBD2; J: TRBJ2-1; DNA: TGTGCCAGCAGCTCGCCGGGACTAGCGGGGGGGAATGAGCAGTTCTTC; CDR3: CASSSPGLAGGNEQFF
size: few; V: TRBV19; D: .; J: TRBJ2-2; DNA: TGTGCCAGTAGTCCTCAGGCAGGGGCGCTTCTCGGGGAGCTGTTTTTT; CDR3: CASSPQAGALLGELFF
size: .; V: TRBV30; D: .; J: TRBJ2-7; DNA: TGTGCCTGCACCGACACGAACGAGCAGTACTTC; CDR3: CACTDTNEQYF
size: .; V: TRBV19; D: .; J: TRBJ2-2; DNA: TGTGCCAGTAGTATTCCGCACCAGGGGACCAACACCGGGGAGCTGTTTTTT; CDR3: CASSIPHQGTNTGELFF
size: few; V: TRBV5-6; D: TRBD1; J: TRBJ1-5; DNA: TGTGCCAGCAGCTTGGAGGGGACAGGGCATCAGCCCCAGCATTTT; CDR3: CASSLEGTGHQPQHF
size: few; V: TRBV4-1; D: .; J: TRBJ1-5; DNA: TGCGCCAGCAGCCAGGAACAGGGATATCAGCCCCAGCATTTT; CDR3: CASSQEQGYQPQHF
size: .; V: TRBV10-3; D: .; J: TRBJ2-1; DNA: TGTGCCATCAGTGAGAGGGGACACAATGAGCAGTTCTTC; CDR3: CAISERGHNEQFF
size: .; V: TRBV30; D: .; J: TRBJ1-4; DNA: TGTGCCTGGAGTGGCAGCTTTAATGAAAAACTGTTTTTT; CDR3: CAWSGSFNEKLFF
size: .; V: TRBV7-2; D: TRBD2; J: TRBJ2-1; DNA: TGTGCCAGCACTGGTTGGGCTAGCGGGGGGAAAGCAGGAGAGCAGTTCTTC; CDR3: CASTGWASGGKAGEQFF
size: .; V: TRBV6-5; D: .; J: TRBJ1-2; DNA: TGTGCCAGCAGTTACACAGGAGGGGGCTATGGCTACACCTTC; CDR3: CASSYTGGGYGYTF
size: .; V: TRBV11-2; D: .; J: TRBJ1-1; DNA: TGTGCCAGCAGCTTATGGACGCGCGCTGAAGCTTTCTTT; CDR3: CASSLWTRAEAFF
size: once; V: TRBV5-1; D: .; J: TRBJ1-1; DNA: TGCGCCAGCAGGATCGGGGGAGGAAAAACTGAAGCTTTCTTT; CDR3: CASRIGGGKTEAFF
size: .; V: TRBV4-2; D: .; J: TRBJ2-7; DNA: TGTGCCAGCAGCCAAGAAGGGTACGAGCAGTACTTC; CDR3: CASSQEGYEQYF
size: .; V: TRBV5-1; D: TRBD1; J: TRBJ1-1; DNA: TGCGCCAGCAGCCAGACAGGGGGGTCGGTTACTGAAGCTTTCTTT; CDR3: CASSQTGGSVTEAFF
size: few; V: TRBV5-1; D: .; J: TRBJ2-3; DNA: TGCGCCAGCAGCGTATCGACAGGATATAGCACAGATACGCAGTATTTT; CDR3: CASSVSTGYSTDTQYF
size: .; V: TRBV6-2/TRBV6-3; D: TRBD2; J: TRBJ2-5; DNA: TGTGCCAGCAGTTACATAGGTAGCGGGGGGCCTCAAGAGACCCAGTACTTC; CDR3: CASSYIGSGGPQETQYF
size: .; V: TRBV15; D: .; J: TRBJ2-7; DNA: TGTGCCACCAGGCCCAAATCGACCCTCGGGCAGTACTTC; CDR3: CATRPKSTLGQYF
size: once; V: TRBV29-1; D: .; J: TRBJ1-3; DNA: TGCAGCGTTGAAGATTGGGGGCGCCATGAAGGAAACACCATATATTTT; CDR3: CSVEDWGRHEGNTIYF
size: few; V: TRBV27; D: TRBD1; J: TRBJ1-6; DNA: TGTGCCAGCAGTTTATCGGGTGGACAGGGGGCGTTTACCCGTAATTCACCCCTCCACTTT; CDR3: CASSLSGGQGAFTRNSPLHF
size: once; V: TRBV7-6; D: .; J: TRBJ2-5; DNA: TGTGCCAGCAGCCCAGGTTTCGGCAGGGCAGAGACCCAGTACTTC; CDR3: CASSPGFGRAETQYF
size: .; V: TRBV4-2; D: TRBD1; J: TRBJ2-1; DNA: TGTGCCAGCAGCCAGGTGACAGGGGGCTCCTACAATGAGCAGTTCTTC; CDR3: CASSQVTGGSYNEQFF
size: once; V: TRBV7-3; D: TRBD1; J: TRBJ1-2; DNA: TGTGCCAGCAGCACAGGGGGCGCGGGCGATGGCTACACCTTC; CDR3: CASSTGGAGDGYTF
size: .; V: TRBV11-2; D: TRBD1; J: TRBJ1-6; DNA: TGTGCCAGCTTAAAGGGGGCGGCTGATGTCTATAATTCACCCCTCCACTTT; CDR3: CASLKGAADVYNSPLHF
size: .; V: TRBV7-9; D: .; J: TRBJ1-5; DNA: TGTGCCAGCAGCCGATCGGGGAGCAATCAGCCCCAGCATTTT; CDR3: CASSRSGSNQPQHF
size: .; V: TRBV10-3; D: .; J: TRBJ1-5; DNA: TGTGCCATCAGTGAGTCGGGGGGCGCAGATCAGCCCCAGCATTTT; CDR3: CAISESGGADQPQHF
size: few; V: TRBV4-2; D: TRBD1; J: TRBJ1-6; DNA: TGTGCCAGCAGCCAAGCTGTGACAGGGAATAATTCACCCCTCCACTTT; CDR3: CASSQAVTGNNSPLHF
size: .; V: TRBV12-5; D: .; J: TRBJ2-1; DNA: TGTGCTAGTGGTTTGGACCCGTTCTTC; CDR3: CASGLDPFF
size: .; V: TRBV5-1; D: .; J: TRBJ1-1; DNA: TGCGCCAGCAGCTTGGTCATTTCCGGGAACACTGAAGCTTTCTTT; CDR3: CASSLVISGNTEAFF
size: .; V: TRBV7-6; D: TRBD1; J: TRBJ1-1; DNA: TGTGCCAGCAGCTCCGACAGGGACGACACTGAAGCTTTCTTT; CDR3: CASSSDRDDTEAFF
size: .; V: TRBV7-6; D: TRBD2; J: TRBJ2-2; DNA: TGTGCCAGCAGCTTAGCCGGGACTATTACCGGGGAGCTGTTTTTT; CDR3: CASSLAGTITGELFF
size: once; V: TRBV14; D: .; J: TRBJ1-3; DNA: TGTGCCAGCAGCCCCATCCGTGATGGGACTGGAAACACCATATATTTT; CDR3: CASSPIRDGTGNTIYF
size: .; V: TRBV11-1; D: TRBD2; J: TRBJ2-3; DNA: TGTGCCAGCAGCTTAATTACTAGCGGCAGCACAGATACGCAGTATTTT; CDR3: CASSLITSGSTDTQYF
size: .; V: TRBV19; D: TRBD1; J: TRBJ2-5; DNA: TGTGCCACCGCCAGGGGGTCTCAAGAGACCCAGTACTTC; CDR3: CATARGSQETQYF
size: .; V: TRBV11-2; D: .; J: TRBJ2-5; DNA: TGTGCCAGCAGCTCACCCGGGGCCTTACAAGAGACCCAGTACTTC; CDR3: CASSSPGALQETQYF
size: many; V: TRBV5-6; D: .; J: TRBJ1-1; DNA: TGTGCCAGCAGCCTCACATTCGGTGAAGCTTTCTTT; CDR3: CASSLTFGEAFF
size: .; V: TRBV29-1; D: .; J: TRBJ1-5; DNA: TGCAGCGTTATAGAGGGGAATAGCAATCAGCCCCAGCATTTT; CDR3: CSVIEGNSNQPQHF
size: few; V: TRBV19; D: .; J: TRBJ1-2; DNA: TGTGCCAGTAGTATGGCAGGCGACGGCTACACCTTC; CDR3: CASSMAGDGYTF